This TCR beta chain was sequenced during a study of cytomegalovirus exposure and HLA in healthy donors. Whole-study results and caveats: Despite most TCR sequences being rare, some public TCRs occurred in many donors. It was found in a later analysis that first-cohort TCR clusters tended to co-occur in the 100 to 150 validation repertoires.

The validation cohort, a group of some 120 subjects, included the donors and was separate from the roughly 620-subject first cohort. As regards this clone: The antigen is undetermined.

Clones were sequenced by immunoSEQ multiplex PCR, and TCRdb holds only the in-frame ones, with some missing. The sample lists about 56,000 clones; around nine tenths were seen once. Per germline, CDR1 LGHNA and CDR2 YSLEER. With V trimmed by 1 base and J by 5 bases, 4 bases remained unmatched. The length of the CDR3 is 15 residues. Source material: PBMCs. The clonotype originates from a man between 18 and 35 years old in good health and CMV-seronegative. The chain carries TRBV4-3 and TRBJ2-1; 8 bases agree with TRBD2. The CDR3 DNA follows: TGCGCCAGCAGCCAAGTGGCGGGAGGCAACAATGAGCAGTTCTTC. It encodes CASSQVAGGNNEQFF.